The clone carrying this T cell receptor beta chain came up many times. This sample is part of a study of prognosis after radiotherapy for stage I lung cancer. Genomic DNA provided the template from which TCR beta CDR3 was amplified by two-round multiplex PCR. Used in first-round PCR were primers specific to each TRBV and TRBJ gene. One entry per CDR3 protein, called by TCRdb with MiXCR from the multiplex PCR reads. Counted here are tens of thousands of distinct CDR3 sequences, about 37% occurring once; the ten biggest clones make up roughly 9.4%. Trimming removed 6 bases at V and 7 bases at J, with 10 bases between. The CDR3 length is 12 residues.

The material sequenced was PBMCs, taken before or after stereotactic body radiation therapy (not recorded which). This rearrangement joins TRBV12-3 or TRBV12-4 to TRBJ1-5; no definite D call. The TCR sequence derives from a donor over 45 with non-small cell lung cancer. The CDR3 protein is CASRSLVQPQHF. The CDR3 DNA follows: TGTGCCAGCAGGTCCCTAGTGCAGCCCCAGCATTTT.